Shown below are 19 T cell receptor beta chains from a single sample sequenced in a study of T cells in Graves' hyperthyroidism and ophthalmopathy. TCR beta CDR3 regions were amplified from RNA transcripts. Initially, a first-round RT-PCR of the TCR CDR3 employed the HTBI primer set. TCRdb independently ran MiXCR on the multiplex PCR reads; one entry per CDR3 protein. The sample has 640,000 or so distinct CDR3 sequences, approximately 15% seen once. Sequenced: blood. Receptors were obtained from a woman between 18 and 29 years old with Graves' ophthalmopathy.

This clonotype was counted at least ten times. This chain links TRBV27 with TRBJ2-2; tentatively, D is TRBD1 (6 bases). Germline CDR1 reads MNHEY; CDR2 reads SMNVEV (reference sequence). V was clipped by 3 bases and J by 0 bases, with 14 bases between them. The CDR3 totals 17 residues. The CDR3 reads CASSFKAGVSNTGELFF. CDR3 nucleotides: TGTGCCAGCAGTTTCAAAGCAGGGGTCTCGAACACCGGGGAGCTGTTTTTT.

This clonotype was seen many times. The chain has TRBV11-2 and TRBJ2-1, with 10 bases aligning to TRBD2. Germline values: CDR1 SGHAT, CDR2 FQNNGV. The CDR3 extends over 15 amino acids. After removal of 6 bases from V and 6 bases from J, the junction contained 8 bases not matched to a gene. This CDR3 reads CASRPGTSEFNEQFF. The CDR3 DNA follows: TGTGCCAGCAGACCAGGGACTAGCGAATTCAATGAGCAGTTCTTC. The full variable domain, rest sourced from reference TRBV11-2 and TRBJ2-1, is EAGVAQSPRYKIIEKRQSVAFWCNPISGHATLYWYQQILGQGPKLLIQFQNNGVVDDSQLPKDRFSAERLKGVDSTLKIQPAKLEDSAVYLCASRPGTSEFNEQFFGPGTRLTVL.

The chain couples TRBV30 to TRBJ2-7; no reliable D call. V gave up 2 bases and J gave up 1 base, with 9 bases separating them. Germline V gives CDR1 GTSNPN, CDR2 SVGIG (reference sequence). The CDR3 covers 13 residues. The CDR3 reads CAWSSGLSYEQYF. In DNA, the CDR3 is TGTGCCTGGAGTTCCGGGCTATCCTACGAGCAGTACTTC.

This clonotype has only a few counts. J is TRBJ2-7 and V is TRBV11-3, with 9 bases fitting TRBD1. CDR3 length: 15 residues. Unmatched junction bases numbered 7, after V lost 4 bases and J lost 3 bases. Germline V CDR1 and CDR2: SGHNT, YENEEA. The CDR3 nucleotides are TGTGCCAGCAGCTCCGACAGGGGGATCTTCTACGAGCAGTACTTC. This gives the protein CASSSDRGIFYEQYF.

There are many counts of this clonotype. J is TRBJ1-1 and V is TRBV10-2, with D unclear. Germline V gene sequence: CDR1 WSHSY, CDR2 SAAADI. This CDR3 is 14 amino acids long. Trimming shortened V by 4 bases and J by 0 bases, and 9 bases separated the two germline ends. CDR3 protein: CASSGIQMNTEAFF. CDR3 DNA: TGCGCCAGCAGTGGCATTCAAATGAACACTGAAGCTTTCTTT.

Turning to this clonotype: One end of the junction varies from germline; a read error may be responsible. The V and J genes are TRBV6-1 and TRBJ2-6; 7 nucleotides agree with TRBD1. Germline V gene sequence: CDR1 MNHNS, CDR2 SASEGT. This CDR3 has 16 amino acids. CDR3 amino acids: CASSLTGYPGANALTF. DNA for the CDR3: TGTGCCAGCAGTCTGACAGGGTATCCTGGGGCCAACGCCCTGACTTTC.

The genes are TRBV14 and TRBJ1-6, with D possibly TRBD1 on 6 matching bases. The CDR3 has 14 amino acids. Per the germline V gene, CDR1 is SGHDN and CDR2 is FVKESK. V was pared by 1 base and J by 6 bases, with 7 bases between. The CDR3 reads CASSQARGNSPLHF. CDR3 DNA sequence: TGTGCCAGCAGCCAAGCCAGGGGTAATTCACCCCTCCACTTT.

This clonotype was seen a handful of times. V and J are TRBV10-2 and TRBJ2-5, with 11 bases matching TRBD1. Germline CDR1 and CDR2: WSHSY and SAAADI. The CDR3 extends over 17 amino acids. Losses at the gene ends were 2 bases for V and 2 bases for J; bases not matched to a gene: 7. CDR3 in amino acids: CASSEEDRGPIQETQYF. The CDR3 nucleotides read TGCGCCAGCAGTGAGGAGGACAGGGGGCCTATACAAGAGACCCAGTACTTC.

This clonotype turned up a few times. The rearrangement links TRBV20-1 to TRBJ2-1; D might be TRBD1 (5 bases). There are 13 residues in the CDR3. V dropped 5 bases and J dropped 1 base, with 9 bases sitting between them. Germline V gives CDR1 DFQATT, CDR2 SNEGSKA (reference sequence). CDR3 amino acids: CSAETGSYNEQFF. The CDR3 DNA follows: TGCAGTGCTGAAACAGGTTCCTACAATGAGCAGTTCTTC.

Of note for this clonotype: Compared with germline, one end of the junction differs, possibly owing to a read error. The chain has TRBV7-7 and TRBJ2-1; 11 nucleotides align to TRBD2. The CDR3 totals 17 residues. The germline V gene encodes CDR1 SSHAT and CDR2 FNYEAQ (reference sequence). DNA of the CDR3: TGTGCTAGCAGTAAAACGAGGACTAGCGGGTACTACAATGAGCAGTTCTTC. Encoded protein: CASSKTRTSGYYNEQFF. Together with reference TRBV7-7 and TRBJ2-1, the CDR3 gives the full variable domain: GAGVSQSPRYKVTKRGQDVTLRCDPISSHATLYWYQQALGQGPEFLTYFNYEAQPDKSGLPSDRFSAERPEGSISTLTIQRTEQRDSAMYRCASSKTRTSGYYNEQFFGPGTRLTVL.

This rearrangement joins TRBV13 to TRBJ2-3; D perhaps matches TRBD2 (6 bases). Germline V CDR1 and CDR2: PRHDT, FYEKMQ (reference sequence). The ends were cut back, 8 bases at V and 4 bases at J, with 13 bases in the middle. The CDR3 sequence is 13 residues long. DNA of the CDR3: TGTGCCAGCGGGGACTCCCGGGCAGATACGCAGTATTTT. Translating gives CASGDSRADTQYF.

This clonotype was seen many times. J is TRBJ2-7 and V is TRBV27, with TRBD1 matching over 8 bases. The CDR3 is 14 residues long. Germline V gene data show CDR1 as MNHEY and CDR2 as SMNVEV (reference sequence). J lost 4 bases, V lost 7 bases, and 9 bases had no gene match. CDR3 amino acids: CASKRDRRRYEQYF. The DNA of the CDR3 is TGTGCCAGCAAAAGGGACAGGCGCAGATACGAGCAGTACTTC.

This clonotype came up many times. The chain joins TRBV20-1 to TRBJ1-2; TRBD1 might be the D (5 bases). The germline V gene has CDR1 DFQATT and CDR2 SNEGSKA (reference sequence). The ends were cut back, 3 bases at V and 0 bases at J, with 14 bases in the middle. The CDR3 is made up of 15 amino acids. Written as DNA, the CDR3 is TGCAGTGCTAGCCAGACAGCTCAAACTAACTATGGCTACACCTTC. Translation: CSASQTAQTNYGYTF.

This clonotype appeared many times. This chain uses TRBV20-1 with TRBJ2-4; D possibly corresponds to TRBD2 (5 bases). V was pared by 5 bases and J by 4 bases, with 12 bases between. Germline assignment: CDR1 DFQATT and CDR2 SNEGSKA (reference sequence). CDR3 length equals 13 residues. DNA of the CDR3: TGCAGTGCTCTTCCGACTAATAAAAACATTCAGTACTTC. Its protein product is CSALPTNKNIQYF.

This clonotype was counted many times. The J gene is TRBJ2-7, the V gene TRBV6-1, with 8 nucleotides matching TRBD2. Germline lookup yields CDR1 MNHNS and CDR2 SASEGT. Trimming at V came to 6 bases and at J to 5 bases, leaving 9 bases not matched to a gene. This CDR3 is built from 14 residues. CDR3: CASRTGTSSHEQYF. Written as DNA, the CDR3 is TGTGCCAGCAGAACCGGGACTAGTTCCCACGAGCAGTACTTC.

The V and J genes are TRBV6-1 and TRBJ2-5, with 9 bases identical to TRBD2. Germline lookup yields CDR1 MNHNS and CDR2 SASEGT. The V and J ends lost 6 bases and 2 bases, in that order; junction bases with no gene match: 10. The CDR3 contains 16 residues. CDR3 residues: CASRDPPTSGQETQYF. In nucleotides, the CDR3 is TGTGCCAGCAGAGACCCCCCGACTAGCGGTCAAGAGACCCAGTACTTC.

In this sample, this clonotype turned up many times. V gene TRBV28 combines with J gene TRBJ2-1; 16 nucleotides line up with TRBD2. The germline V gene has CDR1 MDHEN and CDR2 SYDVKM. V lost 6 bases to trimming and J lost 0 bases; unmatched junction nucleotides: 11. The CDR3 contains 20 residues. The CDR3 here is CASSSTGTSGRAFSYNEQFF. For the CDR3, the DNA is TGTGCCAGCAGCAGCACCGGGACTAGCGGGAGGGCTTTCTCCTACAATGAGCAGTTCTTC.

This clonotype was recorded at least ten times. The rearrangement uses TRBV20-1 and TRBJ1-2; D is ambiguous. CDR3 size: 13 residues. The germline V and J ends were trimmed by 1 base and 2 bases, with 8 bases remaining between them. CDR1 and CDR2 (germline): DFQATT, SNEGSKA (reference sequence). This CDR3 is CSARGTSNYGYTF. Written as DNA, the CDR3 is TGCAGTGCTAGAGGGACTTCCAACTATGGCTACACCTTC.

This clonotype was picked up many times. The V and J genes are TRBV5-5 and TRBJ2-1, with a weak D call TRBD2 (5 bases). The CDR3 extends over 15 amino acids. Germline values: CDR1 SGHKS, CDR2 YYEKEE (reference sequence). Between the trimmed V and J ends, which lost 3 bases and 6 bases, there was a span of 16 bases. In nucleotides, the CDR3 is TGTGCCAGCAGCTCGGGATTTCCGGCTGGCAATGAGCAGTTCTTC. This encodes CASSSGFPAGNEQFF.